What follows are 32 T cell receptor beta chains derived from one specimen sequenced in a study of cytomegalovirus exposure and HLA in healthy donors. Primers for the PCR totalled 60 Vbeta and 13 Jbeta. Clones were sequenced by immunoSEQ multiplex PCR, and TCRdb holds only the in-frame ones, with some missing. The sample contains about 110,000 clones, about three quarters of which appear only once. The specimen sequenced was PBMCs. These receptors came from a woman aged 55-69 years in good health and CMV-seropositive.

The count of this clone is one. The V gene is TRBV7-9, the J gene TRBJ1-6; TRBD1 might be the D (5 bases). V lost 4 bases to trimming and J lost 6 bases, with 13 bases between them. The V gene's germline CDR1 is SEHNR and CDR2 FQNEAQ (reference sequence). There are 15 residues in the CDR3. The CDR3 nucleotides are TGTGCCAGCAGCTATGGCGGGGCAGGTAATTCACCCCTCCACTTT. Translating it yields CASSYGGAGNSPLHF.

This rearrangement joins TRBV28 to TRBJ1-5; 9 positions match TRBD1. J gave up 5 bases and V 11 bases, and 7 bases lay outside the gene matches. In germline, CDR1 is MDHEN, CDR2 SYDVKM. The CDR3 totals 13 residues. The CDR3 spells CAGGTGLYQPQHF. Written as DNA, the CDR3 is TGTGCCGGGGGGACAGGGCTTTATCAGCCCCAGCATTTT.

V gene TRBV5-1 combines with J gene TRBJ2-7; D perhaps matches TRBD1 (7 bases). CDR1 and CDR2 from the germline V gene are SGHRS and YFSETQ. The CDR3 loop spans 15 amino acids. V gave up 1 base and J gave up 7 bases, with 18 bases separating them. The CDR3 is CASSLLGGTAIEQYF. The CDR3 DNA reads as TGCGCCAGCAGCTTGTTGGGCGGGACAGCTATTGAGCAGTACTTC.

This CDR3 is CASTPDRWNTEAFF. The CDR3 DNA reads as TGTGCCAGTACCCCGGACAGATGGAACACTGAAGCTTTCTTT. This sequence joins TRBV19 and TRBJ1-1; tentatively, D is TRBD1 (6 bases). The V gene lost 7 bases and the J gene lost 1 base, with 13 bases spanning the gap. The CDR3 is 14 residues long. CDR1 is LNHDA, CDR2 SQIVND, per germline (reference sequence).

CDR3 amino acids: CASRPTGYVSMNTEAFF. The CDR3 DNA reads TGTGCCAGCAGGCCTACAGGGTACGTTTCCATGAACACTGAAGCTTTCTTT. The V call is TRBV28, the J call TRBJ1-1; D possibly corresponds to TRBD1 (6 bases). This CDR3 is built from 17 residues. Germline CDR1 and CDR2: MDHEN and SYDVKM. Trimming took off 6 bases at V and 0 bases at J, with 20 bases between the two ends.

The CDR3: CASSRYAPDKISSGEQYF. DNA for the CDR3: TGTGCCAGCTCACGATATGCCCCGGACAAAATTTCGTCGGGCGAGCAGTACTTC. The chain recombines TRBV18 with TRBJ2-7; possible D gene TRBD1, 5 bases. Trimming took 4 bases from V and 6 from J, leaving 28 bases between them. Germline values: CDR1 KGHSH, CDR2 LQKENI. CDR3 length equals 18 residues.

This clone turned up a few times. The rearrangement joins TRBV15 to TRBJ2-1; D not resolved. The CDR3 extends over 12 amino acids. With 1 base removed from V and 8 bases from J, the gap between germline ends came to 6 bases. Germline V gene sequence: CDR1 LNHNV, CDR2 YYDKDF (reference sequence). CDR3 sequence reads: CATSRVNYEQFF. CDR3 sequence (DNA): TGTGCCACCAGCAGAGTAAACTATGAGCAGTTCTTC.

The CDR3 DNA reads TGTGCTAGTGGCCAACAGGGGATTTATGGCTACACCTTC. Amino acids: CASGQQGIYGYTF. The rearrangement uses TRBV12-5 and TRBJ1-2, with TRBD1 matching over 7 bases. Germline CDR1 LGHNT, CDR2 FRNRAP. V shed 6 bases, J shed 5 bases, and the junction held 6 bases outside the gene matches. The CDR3 length is 13 residues.

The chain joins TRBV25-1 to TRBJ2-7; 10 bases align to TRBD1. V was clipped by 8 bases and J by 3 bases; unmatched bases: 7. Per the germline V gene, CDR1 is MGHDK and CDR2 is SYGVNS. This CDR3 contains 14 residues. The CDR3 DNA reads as TGTGCCAGCGGGCCGGACAGGGGGATCTACGAGCAGTACTTC. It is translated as CASGPDRGIYEQYF.

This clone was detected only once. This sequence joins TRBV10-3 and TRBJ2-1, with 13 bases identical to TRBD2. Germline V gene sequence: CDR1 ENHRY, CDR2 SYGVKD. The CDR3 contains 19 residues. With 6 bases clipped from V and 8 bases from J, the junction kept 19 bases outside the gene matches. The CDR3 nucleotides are TGTGCCATCAGCCCATCCTCGAGGACTAGCGGGAGTTCTTACGATGAGCAGTTCTTC. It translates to CAISPSSRTSGSSYDEQFF.

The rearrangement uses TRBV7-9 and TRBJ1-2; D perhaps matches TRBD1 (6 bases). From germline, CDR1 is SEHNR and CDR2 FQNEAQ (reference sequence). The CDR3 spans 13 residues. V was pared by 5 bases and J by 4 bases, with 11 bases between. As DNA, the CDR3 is TGTGCCAGCAGCCCGGACAGCGTCTATGGCTACACCTTC. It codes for CASSPDSVYGYTF.

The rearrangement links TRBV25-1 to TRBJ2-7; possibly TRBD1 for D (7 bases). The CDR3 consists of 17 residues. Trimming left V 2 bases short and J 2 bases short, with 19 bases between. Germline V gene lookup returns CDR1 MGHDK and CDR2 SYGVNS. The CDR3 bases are TGTGCCAGCAGTGAAGGGGGGCTCAGGGGGTTAACCTACGAGCAGTACTTC. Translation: CASSEGGLRGLTYEQYF.

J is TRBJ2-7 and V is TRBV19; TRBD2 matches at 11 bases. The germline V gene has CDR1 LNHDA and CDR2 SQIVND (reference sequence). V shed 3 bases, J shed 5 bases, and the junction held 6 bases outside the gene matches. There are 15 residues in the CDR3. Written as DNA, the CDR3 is TGTGCCAGTAGTATCTTACTAGCGGGAGAAGACGAGCAGTACTTC. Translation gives CASSILLAGEDEQYF.

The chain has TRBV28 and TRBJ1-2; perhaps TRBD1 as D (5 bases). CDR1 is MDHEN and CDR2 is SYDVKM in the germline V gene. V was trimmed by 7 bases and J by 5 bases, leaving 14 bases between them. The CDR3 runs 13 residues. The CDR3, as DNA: TGTGCCAGCACCATCGGGGGTTTGTATGGCTACACCTTC. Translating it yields CASTIGGLYGYTF.

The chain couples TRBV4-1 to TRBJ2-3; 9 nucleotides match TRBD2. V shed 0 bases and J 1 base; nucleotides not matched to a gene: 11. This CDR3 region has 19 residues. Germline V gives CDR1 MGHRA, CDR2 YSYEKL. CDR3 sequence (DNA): TGCGCCAGCAGCCAAGAACCCACGACGACTAGCGGTGGCACAGATACGCAGTATTTT. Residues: CASSQEPTTTSGGTDTQYF.

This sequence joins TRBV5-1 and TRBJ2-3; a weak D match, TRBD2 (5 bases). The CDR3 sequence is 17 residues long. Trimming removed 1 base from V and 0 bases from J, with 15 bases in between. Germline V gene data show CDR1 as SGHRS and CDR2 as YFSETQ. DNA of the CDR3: TGCGCCAGCAGCTTGTATACGCGGGCCTACAGCACAGATACGCAGTATTTT. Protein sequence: CASSLYTRAYSTDTQYF.

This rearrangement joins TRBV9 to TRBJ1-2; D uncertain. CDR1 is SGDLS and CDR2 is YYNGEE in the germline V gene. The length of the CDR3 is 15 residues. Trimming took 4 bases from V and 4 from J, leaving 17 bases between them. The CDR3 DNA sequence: TGTGCCAGCAGCCCCGCGACCGAGGAGCTCTATGGCTACACCTTC. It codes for CASSPATEELYGYTF.

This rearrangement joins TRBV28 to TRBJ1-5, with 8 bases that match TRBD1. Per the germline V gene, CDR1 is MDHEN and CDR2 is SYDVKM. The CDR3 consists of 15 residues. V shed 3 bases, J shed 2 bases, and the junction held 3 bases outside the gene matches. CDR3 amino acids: CASSLPQGGNQPQHF. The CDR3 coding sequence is TGTGCCAGCAGTTTGCCACAGGGGGGCAATCAGCCCCAGCATTTT.

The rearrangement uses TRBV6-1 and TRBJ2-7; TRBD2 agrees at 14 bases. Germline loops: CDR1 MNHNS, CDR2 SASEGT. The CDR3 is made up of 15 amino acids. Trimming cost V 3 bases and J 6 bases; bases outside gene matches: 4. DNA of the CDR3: TGTGCCAGCAGTGAGGGACTAGCGGGAGTTGGCGAGCAGTACTTC. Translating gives CASSEGLAGVGEQYF.

This CDR3 is CASSLGRGRYNEQYF. As DNA, the CDR3 is TGTGCCAGCAGCTTAGGCAGGGGACGGTACAACGAGCAGTACTTC. V and J are TRBV13 and TRBJ2-5, with D possibly being TRBD1 (6 bases). The assigned J gene may be wrong: the sequence end matches TRBJ2-7 better. This CDR3 region has 15 residues. Germline V gene sequence: CDR1 PRHDT, CDR2 FYEKMQ (reference sequence).

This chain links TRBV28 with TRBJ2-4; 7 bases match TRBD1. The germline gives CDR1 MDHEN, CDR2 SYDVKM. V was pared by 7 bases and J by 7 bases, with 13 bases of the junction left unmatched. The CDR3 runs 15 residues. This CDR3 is CASNPTGPDRNIQYF. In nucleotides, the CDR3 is TGTGCCAGCAACCCGACAGGGCCCGATAGGAACATTCAGTACTTC.

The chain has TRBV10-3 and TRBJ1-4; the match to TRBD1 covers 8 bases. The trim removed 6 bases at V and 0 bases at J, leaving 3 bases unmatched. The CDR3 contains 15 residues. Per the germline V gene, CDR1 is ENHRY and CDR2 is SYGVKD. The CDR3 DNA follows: TGTGCCATCAGACAGGGGGGTGCAACTAATGAAAAACTGTTTTTT. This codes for CAIRQGGATNEKLFF.

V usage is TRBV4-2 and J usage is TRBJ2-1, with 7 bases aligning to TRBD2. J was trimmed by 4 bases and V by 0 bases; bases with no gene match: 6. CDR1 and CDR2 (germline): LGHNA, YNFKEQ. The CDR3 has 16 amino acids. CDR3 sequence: CASSQDRASGYNEQFF. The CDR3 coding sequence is TGTGCCAGCAGCCAAGATAGGGCTAGCGGTTACAATGAGCAGTTCTTC.

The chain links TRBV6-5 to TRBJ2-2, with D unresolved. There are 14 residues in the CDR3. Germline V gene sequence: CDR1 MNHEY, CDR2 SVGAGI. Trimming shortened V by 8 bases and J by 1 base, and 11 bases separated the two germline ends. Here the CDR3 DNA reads TGTGCCAGCCAACACCAGTGGAACACCGGGGAGCTGTTTTTT. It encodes CASQHQWNTGELFF.

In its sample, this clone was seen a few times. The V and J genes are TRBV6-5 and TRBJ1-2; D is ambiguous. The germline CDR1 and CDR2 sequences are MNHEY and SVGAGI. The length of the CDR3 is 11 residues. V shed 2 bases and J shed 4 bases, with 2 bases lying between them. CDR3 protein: CASSYRYGYTF. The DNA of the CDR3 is TGTGCCAGCAGTTACCGCTATGGCTACACCTTC.

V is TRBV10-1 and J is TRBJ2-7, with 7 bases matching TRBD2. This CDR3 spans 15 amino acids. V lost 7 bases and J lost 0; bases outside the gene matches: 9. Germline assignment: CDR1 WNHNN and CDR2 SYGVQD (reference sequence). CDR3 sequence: CASNPTSARSYEQYF. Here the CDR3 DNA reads TGCGCCAGCAACCCAACTAGCGCACGCTCCTACGAGCAGTACTTC.

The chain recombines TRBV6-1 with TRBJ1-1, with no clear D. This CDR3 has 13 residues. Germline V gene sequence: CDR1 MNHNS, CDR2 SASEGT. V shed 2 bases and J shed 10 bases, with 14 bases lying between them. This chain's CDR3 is CASSEFISRVAFF. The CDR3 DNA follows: TGTGCCAGCAGTGAATTCATTAGTCGAGTAGCTTTCTTT.

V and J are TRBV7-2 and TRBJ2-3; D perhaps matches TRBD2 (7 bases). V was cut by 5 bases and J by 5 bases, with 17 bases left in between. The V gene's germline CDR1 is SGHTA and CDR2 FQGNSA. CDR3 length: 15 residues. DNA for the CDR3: TGTGCCAGCAGCAGAATGACAGGCGGGAGAGATACGCAGTATTTT. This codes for CASSRMTGGRDTQYF.

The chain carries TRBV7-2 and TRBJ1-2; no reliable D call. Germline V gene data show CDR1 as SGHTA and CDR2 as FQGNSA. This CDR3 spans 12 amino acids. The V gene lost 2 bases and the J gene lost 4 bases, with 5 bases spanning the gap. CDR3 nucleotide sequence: TGTGCCAGCAGCTTAATGAGCTATGGCTACACCTTC. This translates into CASSLMSYGYTF.

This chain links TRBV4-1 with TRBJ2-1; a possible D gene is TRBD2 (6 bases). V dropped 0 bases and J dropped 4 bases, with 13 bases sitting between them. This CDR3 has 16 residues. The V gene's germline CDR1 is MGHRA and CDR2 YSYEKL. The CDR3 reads CASSQDRASAYNEQFF. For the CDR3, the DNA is TGCGCCAGCAGCCAAGATCGGGCTAGCGCATACAATGAGCAGTTCTTC.

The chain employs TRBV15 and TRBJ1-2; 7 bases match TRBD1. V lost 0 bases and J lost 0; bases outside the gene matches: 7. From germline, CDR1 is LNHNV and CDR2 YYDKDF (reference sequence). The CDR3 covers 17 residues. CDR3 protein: CATSRDLAGTANYGYTF. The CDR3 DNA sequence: TGTGCCACCAGCAGAGATCTGGCTGGGACAGCTAACTATGGCTACACCTTC.

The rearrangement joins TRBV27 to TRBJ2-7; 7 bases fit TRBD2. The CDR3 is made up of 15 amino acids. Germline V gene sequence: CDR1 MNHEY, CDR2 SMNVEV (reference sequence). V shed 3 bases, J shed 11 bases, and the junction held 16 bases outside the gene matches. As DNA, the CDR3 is TGTGCCAGCAGTTTTACTACGGCGGGAGAGTCGATGAAGTACTTC. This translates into CASSFTTAGESMKYF.